The TCR beta chain under discussion was sequenced for a study of cytomegalovirus exposure and HLA in healthy donors. Study background: A previous analysis identified approximately 110 million unique TCR beta sequences derived from around 180 million T cells.

The donors, nominally healthy at sampling, likely had unrecorded immune exposures. Amplification used 60 Vbeta primers and 13 Jbeta primers. How the authors handled the data: In a later analysis, of 80 million to 90 million unique beta chains, about 12 million appeared in at least two donors. The repertoire was sequenced with immunoSEQ multiplex PCR; TCRdb's copy has only in-frame clones and lacks some. V and J calls and clone size are as listed in that table; D and trimming were resolved from the DNA. The profile covers about 100,000 clones, with more than 75% appearing a single time and under 2% taken by the ten largest. The germline V gene encodes CDR1 SNHLY and CDR2 FYNNEI. This CDR3 is built from 15 residues. V was pared by 10 bases and J by 1 base, with 8 bases of the junction left unmatched.

This chain uses TRBV2 with TRBJ2-1; 9 bases match TRBD2. The clonotype comes from a middle-aged woman in good health and CMV-seronegative. Sequencing was performed on PBMCs. The CDR3 DNA reads TGTGCCACCAGGAAGGCGGGAGGGTCCTACAATGAGCAGTTCTTC. This gives the protein CATRKAGGSYNEQFF. The full variable domain, completed using reference TRBV2 and TRBJ2-1, is EPEVTQTPSHQVTQMGQEVILRCVPISNHLYFYWYRQILGQKVEFLVSFYNNEISEKSEIFDDQFSVERPDGSNFTLKIRSTKLEDSAMYFCATRKAGGSYNEQFFGPGTRLTVL.